The 31 T cell receptor beta chains reported below all come from one sample, sequenced in a study of human T cells and chemical hapten exposure. The time point: patch test 1, 2 weeks after DPC sensitization. Regarding treatment: therapeutic diphenylcyclopropenone sensitization with weekly scalp DPC. TCRdb re-called the RACE reads with MiXCR, one entry per CDR3 protein. Counted here are 95,000 to 130,000 distinct CDR3 sequences, about 12% occurring once; the ten biggest clones make up approximately 1.5%. Material: whole blood, obtained in connection with sensitization to the hapten diphenylcyclopropenone (DPC). The receptors were gathered from a woman in her fifties or sixties with alopecia areata. Some clones in this sample may be carry-over from other donors' samples.

This clonotype appeared a few times. The chain joins TRBV28 to TRBJ2-3, with 8 positions matching TRBD2. The CDR3 is 14 residues long. V gave up 7 bases and J gave up 4 bases; unmatched junction bases: 7. CDR1 MDHEN and CDR2 SYDVKM come from the germline V gene. CDR3 protein: CASTLAGGPDTQYF. Here the CDR3 DNA reads TGTGCCAGCACCTTGGCGGGAGGCCCAGATACGCAGTATTTT. The variable domain in full, completed from reference TRBV28 and TRBJ2-3, reads DVKVTQSSRYLVKRTGEKVFLECVQDMDHENMFWYRQDPGLGLRLIYFSYDVKMKEKGDIPEGYSVSREKKERFSLILESASTNQTSMYLCASTLAGGPDTQYFGPGTRLTVL.

The sample holds many counts of this clonotype. The CDR3 coding sequence is TGTGCCAGCAGTCCTTCCGGGGGCCGCGAGCAGTACTTC. This sequence encodes CASSPSGGREQYF. The chain couples TRBV3-1 to TRBJ2-7, with D possibly being TRBD1 or TRBD2 (6 bases each). CDR3 length: 13 residues. Germline V CDR1 and CDR2: LGHDT, YNNKEL (reference sequence). V dropped 6 bases and J dropped 6 bases, with 15 bases sitting between them.

The V gene is TRBV28, the J gene TRBJ2-3, with unresolved D. V was cut by 3 bases and J by 4 bases, with 5 bases left in between. Germline V gene data show CDR1 as MDHEN and CDR2 as SYDVKM. The CDR3 has 12 amino acids. The CDR3 protein is CASSFMPDTQYF. The DNA for the CDR3 is TGTGCCAGCAGTTTCATGCCAGATACGCAGTATTTT.

V is TRBV7-8 and J is TRBJ1-2, with a tentative D call TRBD1 (5 bases). CDR1 is SGHVS and CDR2 is FQNEAQ in the germline V gene. V was clipped by 4 bases and J by 2 bases, with 14 bases between them. This CDR3 is 15 amino acids long. The CDR3 sequence: CASSSAGGGNYGYTF. The DNA of the CDR3 is TGTGCCAGCAGCTCCGCTGGGGGGGGAAACTATGGCTACACCTTC.

This clonotype was recorded a few times. The V gene is TRBV6-2 or TRBV6-3, the J gene TRBJ2-3; tentative D call: TRBD2 (6 bases). The CDR3 spans 15 residues. V gave up 7 bases and J gave up 3 bases, with 17 bases separating them. In germline, CDR1 is MNHEY, CDR2 SVGEGT. Here the CDR3 reads CASIGRRGVTDTQYF. CDR3 in DNA: TGTGCCAGCATAGGTCGTCGCGGGGTAACAGATACGCAGTATTTT.

The V and J genes are TRBV6-5 and TRBJ1-2, with TRBD1 as a possible D gene (5 bases). Trimming stripped 0 bases from V and 6 bases from J, with 11 bases between. CDR1 is MNHEY, CDR2 SVGAGI, per germline. The CDR3 extends over 14 amino acids. The DNA for the CDR3 is TGTGCCAGCAGTTACTCGAGCGGGGGAGATGGCTACACCTTC. This encodes CASSYSSGGDGYTF.

This clonotype was seen at least ten times. CDR3 nucleotide sequence: TGTGCCAGCAGTTTCTCAGGGGAGGGGACTGAAGCTTTCTTT. Amino acid sequence: CASSFSGEGTEAFF. The V gene is TRBV12-3 or TRBV12-4, the J gene TRBJ1-1; a weak D match, TRBD1 (6 bases). The CDR3 is 14 amino acids. Trimming took off 3 bases at V and 5 bases at J, with 13 bases between the two ends.

This clonotype has ten or more counts. This chain joins TRBV7-9 and TRBJ1-1; unclear D gene. The germline V and J ends were trimmed by 0 bases and 5 bases, with 10 bases remaining between them. CDR3 length equals 14 residues. From germline, CDR1 is SEHNR and CDR2 FQNEAQ (reference sequence). This CDR3 is CASSLASGQTEAFF. DNA for the CDR3: TGTGCCAGCAGCTTAGCATCAGGCCAGACTGAAGCTTTCTTT.

This clonotype came up a few times. V is TRBV7-8 and J is TRBJ2-3; 9 bases align to TRBD2. The CDR3 sequence is 14 residues long. Looked up from germline, CDR1 is SGHVS and CDR2 is FQNEAQ. The V gene end was trimmed by 8 bases and the J gene end by 2 bases; junction bases not matched to a gene: 5. The CDR3 is CASSEREVTDTQYF. The CDR3 region has the DNA TGTGCCAGCTCCGAGCGGGAGGTCACAGATACGCAGTATTTT.

This clonotype came up a few times. The chain combines TRBV7-2 with TRBJ1-6; D not resolved. Trimming removed 0 bases at V and 7 bases at J, with 13 bases between. CDR3 length: 16 residues. Germline-derived CDR1 and CDR2 are SGHTA and FQGNSA. As DNA, the CDR3 is TGTGCCAGCAGCTTAGCCGGTAACCGGAGAAATTCACCCCTCCACTTT. Amino acids: CASSLAGNRRNSPLHF.

This clonotype was found many times. The rearrangement joins TRBV29-1 to TRBJ2-1; 7 nucleotides align to TRBD2. The CDR3 extends over 15 amino acids. The J segment lost 6 bases and the V segment lost 8 bases, leaving 16 bases of the junction unmatched. Looked up from germline, CDR1 is SQVTM and CDR2 is ANQGSEA. DNA for the CDR3: TGCAGCACCCGGTACGGGGGAGGGCCGGGCAATGAGCAGTTCTTC. Amino acid sequence: CSTRYGGGPGNEQFF.

The table lists this clonotype with many counts. This sequence joins TRBV4-2 and TRBJ1-1; 8 bases agree with TRBD1. Trimming at V came to 3 bases and at J to 1 base, leaving 7 bases not matched to a gene. Germline CDR1 and CDR2: LGHNA and YNFKEQ. The CDR3 spans 16 residues. This CDR3 is CASSQSRGTGNTEAFF. CDR3 DNA: TGTGCCAGCAGCCAGAGCCGGGGGACAGGGAACACTGAAGCTTTCTTT.

This clonotype was recorded a few times. The chain links TRBV28 to TRBJ1-6; a weak D match, TRBD1 (5 bases). Trimming removed 6 bases from V and 2 bases from J, with 17 bases in between. This CDR3 is built from 17 residues. Germline CDR1 reads MDHEN; CDR2 reads SYDVKM. As DNA, the CDR3 is TGTGCCAGCAGAACTACCGGGGCGGGGGCCTATAATTCACCCCTCCACTTT. This translates into CASRTTGAGAYNSPLHF.

This clonotype was observed a few times. The chain has TRBV20-1 and TRBJ1-4; D is unresolved. Germline V lookup: CDR1 DFQATT, CDR2 SNEGSKA (reference sequence). Trimming removed 0 bases at V and 5 bases at J, with 4 bases between. CDR3 size: 12 residues. CDR3 DNA sequence: TGCAGTGCTAGAGATGCGAATGAAAAACTGTTTTTT. Its protein product is CSARDANEKLFF.

This clonotype was observed at least ten times. This sequence joins TRBV20-1 and TRBJ1-5; possible D gene TRBD1, 5 bases. Germline CDR1 DFQATT, CDR2 SNEGSKA (reference sequence). Trimming left V 3 bases short and J 5 bases short, with 11 bases between. This CDR3 has 13 amino acids. CDR3 protein: CSASPGSYQPQHF. CDR3 sequence (DNA): TGCAGTGCTAGCCCAGGGAGCTATCAGCCCCAGCATTTT.

In its sample, this clonotype was seen a few times. This sequence joins TRBV19 and TRBJ1-5; 8 bases agree with TRBD1. Germline lookup yields CDR1 LNHDA and CDR2 SQIVND (reference sequence). CDR3 length: 16 residues. V gave up 5 bases and J gave up 3 bases; unmatched junction bases: 9. CDR3 DNA: TGTGCCAGTAGTGCCCCCCGACAGGGGTTCAATCAGCCCCAGCATTTT. Encoded protein: CASSAPRQGFNQPQHF.

This clonotype was found a few times. The CDR3 sequence: CASSLNSRGAFF. The CDR3 DNA follows: TGTGCCAGCAGCTTGAACTCTCGCGGGGCTTTCTTT. This chain connects TRBV11-2 to TRBJ1-1; no clear D. Trimming removed 3 bases at V and 11 bases at J, with 13 bases between. From germline, CDR1 is SGHAT and CDR2 FQNNGV. The length of the CDR3 is 12 residues.

This clonotype came up a few times. This chain connects TRBV12-3 or TRBV12-4 to TRBJ1-2; D remains unclear. The length of the CDR3 is 12 residues. V dropped 5 bases and J dropped 8 bases, with 12 bases sitting between them. CDR3 in amino acids: CASSQEAGGYTF. CDR3 bases: TGTGCCAGCAGTCAAGAGGCCGGGGGCTACACCTTC.

The rearrangement joins TRBV7-8 to TRBJ2-1; D is possibly TRBD2 (5 bases). Germline CDR1 is SGHVS and CDR2 is FQNEAQ. Trimming removed 1 base from V and 0 bases from J, with 22 bases in between. This CDR3 contains 20 residues. The CDR3 protein is CASSLDDGVSSFYSYNEQFF. CDR3 nucleotides: TGTGCCAGCAGCTTAGACGACGGGGTCTCTAGCTTTTACTCCTACAATGAGCAGTTCTTC.

This clonotype was recorded many times. This chain uses TRBV12-3 or TRBV12-4 with TRBJ1-5; D is perhaps TRBD1 (6 bases). CDR3 length: 14 amino acids. With 4 bases removed from V and 7 bases from J, the gap between germline ends came to 14 bases. CDR3 region: CASSSQGRGQPQHF. CDR3 bases: TGTGCCAGCAGTTCACAGGGTAGGGGACAGCCCCAGCATTTT.

This sequence joins TRBV20-1 and TRBJ2-1, with D possibly being TRBD2 (6 bases). Deletions cut 6 bases from V and 10 bases from J, with 16 bases between. The CDR3 has 12 residues. Germline V gene lookup returns CDR1 DFQATT and CDR2 SNEGSKA (reference sequence). The CDR3 region is CSALGLPLEQFF. CDR3 DNA: TGCAGTGCCCTGGGACTCCCTTTGGAGCAGTTCTTC.

This clonotype was counted ten times or more. The chain employs TRBV7-2 and TRBJ1-1; D might be TRBD1 (5 bases). There are 13 residues in the CDR3. Trimming removed 7 bases at V and 5 bases at J, with 14 bases between. Germline values: CDR1 SGHTA, CDR2 FQGNSA. The CDR3 bases are TGTGCCAGCATAACCAGGCGGGGGACTGAAGCTTTCTTT. Protein: CASITRRGTEAFF.

This clonotype was detected many times. The rearrangement links TRBV20-1 to TRBJ2-7, with 11 bases aligning to TRBD2. The CDR3 has 14 residues. With 6 bases clipped from V and 4 bases from J, the junction kept 8 bases outside the gene matches. The germline gives CDR1 DFQATT, CDR2 SNEGSKA (reference sequence). CDR3 nucleotides: TGCAGTGCCCCCGGGACTAGCGGACTGTACGAGCAGTACTTC. Its protein product is CSAPGTSGLYEQYF.

The rearrangement joins TRBV11-2 to TRBJ2-5; 7 bases align to TRBD1. The ends lost 4 bases at V and 2 bases at J; junction bases unmatched: 4. The CDR3 extends over 14 amino acids. The germline V gene has CDR1 SGHAT and CDR2 FQNNGV. The CDR3 DNA is TGTGCCAGCAGCTCTCCGGGACAGCAAGAGACCCAGTACTTC. This codes for CASSSPGQQETQYF.

Concerning this clonotype: Because the CDR3 is missing its conserved closing phenylalanine or tryptophan, this is likely a read error. Because the CDR3's place on the DNA is in doubt, the DNA is left out and the CDR3 is given as listed by TCRdb. This sequence joins TRBV7-8 and TRBJ2-1; TRBD1 is taken as the D call from the table, unchecked against the DNA. Germline V gene data show CDR1 as SGHVS and CDR2 as FQNEAQ. Both ends counted, the CDR3 spans 12 residues. CDR3 loop: CVSSPITPRLEL.

V is TRBV4-3 and J is TRBJ1-2, with 8 bases matching TRBD1. Per the germline V gene, CDR1 is LGHNA and CDR2 is YSLEER. After removal of 4 bases from V and 5 bases from J, the junction contained 12 bases not matched to a gene. There are 16 residues in the CDR3. In DNA form, the CDR3 reads TGCGCCAGCAGCCCAGCCAGACAGGGGCGTTTGTATGGCTACACCTTC. Protein: CASSPARQGRLYGYTF.

This chain joins TRBV28 and TRBJ1-2, with TRBD1 matching over 9 bases. The germline V gene has CDR1 MDHEN and CDR2 SYDVKM. This CDR3 comprises 16 residues. V lost 5 bases to trimming and J lost 7 bases; unmatched junction nucleotides: 14. CDR3 residues: CASSPPGQGRVGGYTF. The CDR3 DNA follows: TGTGCCAGCAGTCCCCCGGGACAGGGAAGAGTAGGTGGCTACACCTTC.

This clonotype was observed a few times. This sequence joins TRBV15 and TRBJ1-1; D may be TRBD1 (5 bases). Trimming cost V 0 bases and J 7 bases, with 15 bases left between them. The CDR3 is made up of 15 amino acids. Per germline, CDR1 LNHNV and CDR2 YYDKDF (reference sequence). In nucleotides, the CDR3 is TGTGCCACCAGCAGAGAAGGGGCTACAACATTTGAAGCTTTCTTT. As protein: CATSREGATTFEAFF.

The rearrangement uses TRBV29-1 and TRBJ2-7, with 9 bases identical to TRBD1. Trimming removed 7 bases from V and 6 bases from J; junction bases left unmatched: 7. CDR1 is SQVTM, CDR2 ANQGSEA, per germline. The CDR3 consists of 12 residues. The CDR3 region has the DNA TGCAGCGCCGGACAGGGGACGGGCGAGCAGTACTTC. Translating gives CSAGQGTGEQYF.

This clonotype turned up a few times. The chain links TRBV18 to TRBJ2-3, with a tentative D call TRBD2 (5 bases). V was pared by 0 bases and J by 1 base, with 11 bases between. The germline V gene encodes CDR1 KGHSH and CDR2 LQKENI. The CDR3 is made up of 16 amino acids. CDR3 in amino acids: CASSPPGRGGTDTQYF. For the CDR3, the DNA is TGTGCCAGCTCACCACCAGGCCGGGGTGGCACAGATACGCAGTATTTT. The complete variable domain, with remaining parts taken from reference TRBV18 and TRBJ2-3, reads NAGVMQNPRHLVRRRGQEARLRCSPMKGHSHVYWYRQLPEEGLKFMVYLQKENIIDESGMPKERFSAEFPKEGPSILRIQQVVRGDSAAYFCASSPPGRGGTDTQYFGPGTRLTVL.

The table lists this clonotype with a few counts. The chain uses TRBV9 and TRBJ2-2, with a possible D match to TRBD2 (6 bases). V lost 4 bases, J lost 4 bases, and 17 bases lay in between. CDR3 length: 16 residues. Germline V CDR1 and CDR2: SGDLS, YYNGEE. CDR3 loop: CASSIGPPGGTGELFF. The CDR3 nucleotides are TGTGCCAGCAGCATTGGGCCCCCCGGGGGCACCGGGGAGCTGTTTTTT.